One and the same sample provided the 23 T cell receptor beta chains below, sequenced in a study of T cells in Graves' hyperthyroidism and ophthalmopathy. The TCR beta CDR3 regions underwent amplification using RNA transcripts as the source. The TCR CDR3 first-round RT-PCR relied on the HTBI primer set. TCRdb used MiXCR to reprocess the multiplex PCR reads, holding one entry per CDR3 protein. The sample contains about 500,000 distinct CDR3 sequences, roughly 14% of which appear only once. Source material: blood. Receptor source: a young woman with Graves' hyperthyroidism.

In its sample, this clonotype was seen many times. The chain has TRBV4-2 and TRBJ2-1, with 9 bases fitting TRBD2. This CDR3 has 16 residues. Germline V CDR1 and CDR2: LGHNA, YNFKEQ. V lost 0 bases and J lost 3; bases outside the gene matches: 3. The CDR3: CASSQETSGLYNEQFF. DNA for the CDR3: TGTGCCAGCAGCCAAGAAACTAGCGGGCTCTACAATGAGCAGTTCTTC.

V usage is TRBV5-1 and J usage is TRBJ1-1, with D possibly matching TRBD1 (5 bases). This CDR3 comprises 15 residues. Trimming removed 0 bases at V and 6 bases at J, with 15 bases between. Per the germline V gene, CDR1 is SGHRS and CDR2 is YFSETQ. The CDR3 region has the DNA TGCGCCAGCAGCTTGGATTCGGCCGGAGGGGCTGAAGCTTTCTTT. This gives the protein CASSLDSAGGAEAFF.

The rearrangement joins TRBV12-3 or TRBV12-4 to TRBJ2-2; 8 nucleotides match TRBD2. Trimming cost V 10 bases and J 7 bases; bases outside gene matches: 8. The CDR3 consists of 13 residues. This CDR3 reads CATGTSLRGELFF. CDR3 DNA: TGTGCCACGGGGACTAGTTTGCGCGGGGAGCTGTTTTTT.

This clonotype was observed many times. The chain recombines TRBV10-2 with TRBJ1-2; no firm D call. Germline CDR1 reads WSHSY; CDR2 reads SAAADI. CDR3 length: 14 amino acids. V was cut by 0 bases and J by 7 bases, with 12 bases left in between. DNA of the CDR3: TGCGCCAGCAGTGAGTCTGACGCGACGCGTGGCTACACCTTC. It translates to CASSESDATRGYTF.

CDR3 residues: CASSQDSAPLTNEKLFF. The CDR3 DNA reads TGCGCCAGCAGCCAAGATTCGGCTCCTCTTACTAATGAAAAACTGTTTTTT. The chain carries TRBV4-1 and TRBJ1-4, with no clear D. Germline V gene lookup returns CDR1 MGHRA and CDR2 YSYEKL. Trimming cost V 0 bases and J 2 bases, with 13 bases left between them. The CDR3 is 17 residues long.

This clonotype was recorded many times. The V and J genes are TRBV12-3 or TRBV12-4 and TRBJ1-6, with a possible D match to TRBD1 (5 bases). The V gene lost 3 bases and the J gene lost 12 bases, with 15 bases spanning the gap. This CDR3 region has 14 residues. CDR3 sequence reads: CASSFTGAVVPLHF. The DNA of the CDR3 is TGTGCCAGCAGTTTTACTGGGGCAGTGGTACCCCTCCACTTT.

This clonotype was counted at least ten times. The chain links TRBV6-6 to TRBJ2-3; 9 bases fit TRBD2. The CDR3 runs to 17 residues. Germline V lookup: CDR1 MNHNY, CDR2 SVGAGI (reference sequence). With V trimmed by 2 bases and J by 0 bases, 6 bases remained unmatched. CDR3 in amino acids: CASSYRRLAASTDTQYF. The CDR3 coding sequence is TGTGCCAGCAGTTACCGAAGACTAGCGGCTAGCACAGATACGCAGTATTTT.

This clonotype was detected a few times. V is TRBV5-1 and J is TRBJ2-7, with TRBD2 matching over 7 bases. Germline-derived CDR1 and CDR2 are SGHRS and YFSETQ. The CDR3 covers 15 residues. The V and J ends lost 3 bases and 3 bases, in that order; junction bases with no gene match: 9. CDR3 region: CASSWEGPRNYEQYF. The DNA for the CDR3 is TGCGCCAGCAGCTGGGAGGGGCCCCGAAACTACGAGCAGTACTTC.

The sample holds many counts of this clonotype. V is TRBV24-1 and J is TRBJ2-2, with 7 bases identical to TRBD1. Trimming took 4 bases from V and 4 from J; bases not matched to a gene: 5. The CDR3 loop spans 15 amino acids. Germline assignment: CDR1 KGHDR and CDR2 SFDVKD. CDR3 amino acids: CATSDLGQTTGELFF. For the CDR3, the DNA is TGTGCCACCAGTGACTTGGGACAGACCACCGGGGAGCTGTTTTTT.

This chain connects TRBV7-9 to TRBJ2-7, with D possibly called TRBD1 or TRBD2 (5 bases each). Deletions cut 10 bases from V and 1 base from J, with 20 bases between. The CDR3 has 15 amino acids. The germline CDR1 and CDR2 sequences are SEHNR and FQNEAQ (reference sequence). CDR3 amino acids: CAIFSGTHTSYEQYF. The CDR3 DNA is TGTGCCATCTTCTCCGGGACGCACACATCCTACGAGCAGTACTTC.

This clonotype was seen more than once but under ten times. The chain is built from TRBV29-1 and TRBJ1-3; D perhaps matches TRBD1 (5 bases). CDR1 and CDR2 from the germline V gene are SQVTM and ANQGSEA. With 4 bases removed from V and 2 bases from J, the gap between germline ends came to 12 bases. The CDR3 totals 14 residues. The CDR3 bases are TGCAGCGTTGTTAGCCAGGGCGCTGGAAACACCATATATTTT. Translated: CSVVSQGAGNTIYF.

At least ten counts were recorded for this clonotype. The chain uses TRBV12-3 or TRBV12-4 and TRBJ1-1; possibly TRBD1 for D (5 bases). Deletions cut 6 bases from V and 8 bases from J, with 10 bases between. The CDR3 is made up of 11 amino acids. The CDR3 DNA reads TGTGCCAGCAGGGGGGACCGAGAAGCTTTCTTT. As protein: CASRGDREAFF.

This clonotype was seen many times. The J gene is TRBJ2-7, the V gene TRBV30; no definite D call. Trimming removed 4 bases from V and 2 bases from J, with 24 bases in between. CDR1 is GTSNPN and CDR2 is SVGIG in the germline V gene (reference sequence). This CDR3 is 17 amino acids long. CDR3 bases: TGTGCCTGGATTCCGCTCCGGGCATCAGCTAAGGCCTACGAGCAGTACTTC. Its protein is CAWIPLRASAKAYEQYF. The whole variable domain, remainder taken from reference TRBV30 and TRBJ2-7, is SQTIHQWPATLVQPVGSPLSLECTVEGTSNPNLYWYRQAAGRGLQLLFYSVGIGQISSEVPQNLSASRPQDRQFILSSKKLLLSDSGFYLCAWIPLRASAKAYEQYFGPGTRLTVT.

The chain links TRBV24-1 to TRBJ2-1; D is perhaps TRBD2 (6 bases). The germline gives CDR1 KGHDR, CDR2 SFDVKD. CDR3 size: 17 residues. V dropped 1 base and J dropped 5 bases, with 17 bases sitting between them. The CDR3 reads CATSDFSAGVVHNEQFF. The CDR3 nucleotides are TGTGCCACCAGTGATTTTTCAGCGGGCGTAGTCCACAATGAGCAGTTCTTC.

This clonotype has at least ten counts. The J gene is TRBJ2-2, the V gene TRBV11-2, with 7 bases identical to TRBD2. The V segment lost 5 bases and the J segment 4 bases; nucleotides outside the gene matches: 7. Per germline, CDR1 SGHAT and CDR2 FQNNGV. This CDR3 spans 15 amino acids. Here the CDR3 DNA reads TGTGCCAGCAGCCAACTAGCGAGTGGCACCGGGGAGCTGTTTTTT. This sequence encodes CASSQLASGTGELFF.

Turning to this clonotype: A read error is possible here, since a much larger clone lies one base away. The chain recombines TRBV29-1 with TRBJ1-5; D remains ambiguous. CDR1 is SQVTM, CDR2 ANQGSEA, per germline. This CDR3 contains 13 residues. The ends were cut back, 7 bases at V and 5 bases at J, with 15 bases in the middle. The CDR3 reads CSARTRSDQPQHF. The CDR3 nucleotides read TGCAGCGCCCGAACCAGGTCGGATCAGCCCCAGCATTTT. The full variable domain, with the rest looked up from reference TRBV29-1 and TRBJ1-5, is SAVISQKPSRDICQRGTSLTIQCQVDSQVTMMFWYRQQPGQSLTLIATANQGSEATYESGFVIDKFPISRPNLTFSTLTVSNMSPEDSSIYLCSARTRSDQPQHFGDGTRLSIL.

This clonotype was recorded many times. The gene calls are TRBV11-2 and TRBJ2-2, with D possibly being TRBD2 (7 bases). The V end was cut by 5 bases, the J end by 8 bases, with 18 bases between. The germline V gene encodes CDR1 SGHAT and CDR2 FQNNGV. This CDR3 contains 15 residues. The CDR3 nucleotides read TGTGCCAGCAGCCCCCGGGGGGCCGGGACGGGGGAGCTGTTTTTT. Residues: CASSPRGAGTGELFF.

In this sample, this clonotype turned up a few times. This rearrangement joins TRBV5-4 to TRBJ1-2, with a possible D match to TRBD1 (6 bases). The CDR3 runs 11 residues. Trimming took off 1 base at V and 12 bases at J, with 10 bases between the two ends. The V gene's germline CDR1 is SGHNT and CDR2 YYREEE (reference sequence). CDR3 in DNA: TGTGCCAGCAGCTTGAGGGGGATTGACACCTTC. Its translation is CASSLRGIDTF.

The table lists this clonotype with many counts. The chain links TRBV5-1 to TRBJ2-3, with TRBD2 as a possible D gene (5 bases). The CDR3 length is 16 residues. Germline CDR1 reads SGHRS; CDR2 reads YFSETQ. V lost 6 bases, J lost 0 bases, and 17 bases lay in between. As DNA, the CDR3 is TGCGCCAGCAACACCGTTCCGGGAATGAGCACAGATACGCAGTATTTT. It yields the protein CASNTVPGMSTDTQYF.

This clonotype has ten or more counts. V and J are TRBV15 and TRBJ2-1; TRBD2 aligns across 8 bases. V shed 0 bases, J shed 6 bases, and the junction held 4 bases outside the gene matches. CDR1 and CDR2 (germline): LNHNV, YYDKDF (reference sequence). The CDR3 contains 15 residues. The CDR3 DNA sequence: TGTGCCACCAGCAGAGACCCGGGAGGGGTCAATGAGCAGTTCTTC. This encodes CATSRDPGGVNEQFF. The full variable domain, rest sourced from reference TRBV15 and TRBJ2-1, is DAMVIQNPRYQVTQFGKPVTLSCSQTLNHNVMYWYQQKSSQAPKLLFHYYDKDFNNEADTPDNFQSRRPNTSFCFLDIRSPGLGDTAMYLCATSRDPGGVNEQFFGPGTRLTVL.

The rearrangement joins TRBV7-3 to TRBJ2-1; the match to TRBD2 covers 15 bases. Losses at the gene ends were 6 bases for V and 10 bases for J; bases not matched to a gene: 10. The CDR3 loop spans 16 amino acids. Germline V lookup: CDR1 SGHTA, CDR2 FQGTGA. Written as DNA, the CDR3 is TGTGCCAGCAGTCATCCGACAGGGACTAGCGGGAGGGAGCAGTTCTTC. Its translation is CASSHPTGTSGREQFF. The whole variable domain, remainder taken from reference TRBV7-3 and TRBJ2-1, is GAGVSQTPSNKVTEKGKYVELRCDPISGHTALYWYRQSLGQGPEFLIYFQGTGAADDSGLPNDRFFAVRPEGSVSTLKIQRTERGDSAVYLCASSHPTGTSGREQFFGPGTRLTVL.

The CDR3 bases are TGCAGTGCTCCCCGGGGACTAGCGGGGGGGGGGCAGTTCTTC. As protein: CSAPRGLAGGGQFF. V gene TRBV20-1 combines with J gene TRBJ2-1; 16 bases line up with TRBD2. The ends lost 5 bases at V and 12 bases at J; junction bases unmatched: 7. Germline CDR1 is DFQATT and CDR2 is SNEGSKA (reference sequence). There are 14 residues in the CDR3.

Details on this clonotype: A read error is possible here, since a much larger clone lies one base away. V and J are TRBV6-1 and TRBJ2-3, with 7 bases matching TRBD1. This CDR3 is 17 amino acids long. Germline lookup yields CDR1 MNHNS and CDR2 SASEGT. DNA for the CDR3: TGTGCCAGCACCAAAGGGGTCGTCGGGACAGTTACAGATAAGCAGTATTTT. Its translation: CASTKGVVGTVTDKQYF.